This section outlines one T cell receptor (beta chain) sequence together with its context. Its antigen is unidentified. Other DNA sequences in the sample encode the same CDR3. This sample was included in a study of graft-versus-host responses after intestinal transplantation. Study-wide context: The transplants performed in recipients were multivisceral, liver-intestinal, or isolated intestinal. Tacrolimus and steroids were given for 2 to 3 years to all recipients after anti-thymocyte globulin induction.

Findings of the study overall: Patients with graft-donor T cell macrochimerism had high graft-versus-host to host-versus-graft clonal ratios in allografts.

Clones were read by immunoSEQ multiplex PCR, and TCRdb kept only the in-frame ones, dropping some. The data show tens of thousands of clones, around 80% seen once. The CDR3 consists of 14 residues. Trimming took 3 bases from V and 5 from J, leaving 11 bases between them. Germline V gene sequence: CDR1 LNHDA, CDR2 SQIVND (reference sequence). The V and J genes are TRBV19 and TRBJ1-5; unclear D gene. This TCR was sampled from a human donor who was the organ donor for an intestinal transplant. Sequenced here: unstimulated CD8+ T cells sorted from spleen or lymph node cells, sampled before transplant. The CDR3 loop reads CASSIRGLDQPQHF. The CDR3 nucleotides read TGTGCCAGTAGTATCCGAGGACTGGATCAGCCCCAGCATTTT.